The clone carrying this T cell receptor beta chain occurred a few times. Its specificity is not known. The TCRbeta library was prepared with unique molecular identifiers. TCRdb re-called the PCR reads with MiXCR, one entry per CDR3 protein. The table shows about 980,000 distinct CDR3 sequences, with 25% to 35% occurring only once. These data come from a study of T-cell reconstitution after alpha-beta-depleted transplantation in children. Notes on the study in general: Alpha-beta T cells present about two months after transplant were reported to originate from several hundred expanded graft clones. Surviving recipient T cells and intrathymic progenitors accounted for some patients' high TCRbeta diversity at day 60. T-cell counts and diversity at one year post-transplant came mainly from newly produced T cells.

The CDR3 is made up of 13 amino acids. Deletions cut 6 bases from V and 5 bases from J, with 12 bases between. Germline loops: CDR1 SGHNT, CDR2 YYREEE (reference sequence). The sequencing used PBMCs, mostly from graft donor cells, collected 360 days after TCRalphabeta/CD19-depleted stem cell transplant. The TCR originated in a boy younger than two who had a stem cell transplant for SCID, so the T cells may come from the graft donor. This chain uses TRBV5-4 with TRBJ2-1, with a weak D call TRBD2 (5 bases). Here the CDR3 DNA reads TGTGCCAGCACCGGAGGCTCAGACAATGAGCAGTTCTTC. This codes for CASTGGSDNEQFF.